Following are 24 T cell receptor beta chains from one sample sequenced in a study of T cells in Graves' hyperthyroidism and ophthalmopathy. RNA transcripts provided the source from which TCR beta CDR3 regions were amplified. HTBI primers drove first-round RT-PCR of the TCR CDR3. TCRdb reprocessed the multiplex PCR reads via MiXCR and lists one record per CDR3 protein. The sample contains over 500,000 distinct CDR3 sequences, roughly 18% of which appear only once. The sample comprised blood. The receptors shown here come from a woman aged 18-35 years with Graves' ophthalmopathy.

This clonotype was observed at least ten times. This rearrangement joins TRBV29-1 to TRBJ1-1; no firm D call. Per the germline V gene, CDR1 is SQVTM and CDR2 is ANQGSEA. Trimming removed 6 bases from V and 5 bases from J, with 13 bases in between. This CDR3 comprises 12 residues. Written as DNA, the CDR3 is TGCAGCGTACCTCCAGGAGAAACTGAAGCTTTCTTT. Translation gives CSVPPGETEAFF.

This rearrangement joins TRBV6-1 to TRBJ1-3; D gene unclear. Germline values: CDR1 MNHNS, CDR2 SASEGT. CDR3 length: 13 amino acids. The V gene lost 6 bases and the J gene lost 8 bases, with 14 bases spanning the gap. DNA of the CDR3: TGTGCCAGCAGACGAGTATCCGGGGACACCATATATTTT. It yields the protein CASRRVSGDTIYF.

J is TRBJ1-2 and V is TRBV28; D not resolved. Germline CDR1 reads MDHEN; CDR2 reads SYDVKM. The V end lost 8 bases, the J end lost 8 bases, and 9 bases lay between the germline ends. This CDR3 region has 10 residues. Here the CDR3 DNA reads TGTGCCAGCTTCGGGTACGGCTACACCTTC. Protein: CASFGYGYTF.

This clonotype has at least ten counts. This chain joins TRBV5-5 and TRBJ2-3; maybe TRBD2 (6 bases). Looked up from germline, CDR1 is SGHKS and CDR2 is YYEKEE (reference sequence). Trimming removed 5 bases at V and 2 bases at J, with 9 bases between. CDR3 length: 13 amino acids. This chain's CDR3 is CASSSGATDTQYF. For the CDR3, the DNA is TGTGCCAGCAGTAGCGGAGCCACAGATACGCAGTATTTT.

The chain couples TRBV28 to TRBJ1-1; TRBD1 aligns across 7 bases. The junction had 8 bases not matched to a gene; V was cut back by 6 bases and J by 7 bases. The CDR3 sequence is 13 residues long. Germline CDR1 and CDR2: MDHEN and SYDVKM. The CDR3 loop is CASRGDSLHEAFF. CDR3 sequence (DNA): TGTGCCAGCAGGGGGGACAGCCTCCATGAAGCTTTCTTT. The variable domain in full, completed from reference TRBV28 and TRBJ1-1, reads DVKVTQSSRYLVKRTGEKVFLECVQDMDHENMFWYRQDPGLGLRLIYFSYDVKMKEKGDIPEGYSVSREKKERFSLILESASTNQTSMYLCASRGDSLHEAFFGQGTRLTVV.

This clonotype showed up just a few times. The chain employs TRBV20-1 and TRBJ2-1, with TRBD2 matching 10 bases. J gave up 0 bases and V 6 bases, and 11 bases lay outside the gene matches. CDR1 and CDR2 (germline): DFQATT, SNEGSKA (reference sequence). This CDR3 comprises 17 residues. DNA for the CDR3: TGCAGTGCGGATCTAGCGGGAGCCCGCAGCTCCTACAATGAGCAGTTCTTC. This sequence encodes CSADLAGARSSYNEQFF.

Only a few counts were recorded for this clonotype. J is TRBJ2-5 and V is TRBV5-8, with TRBD1 matching over 8 bases. Germline trimming cut 3 bases from V and 4 bases from J; bases unmatched to any gene: 8. The CDR3 runs 15 residues. Germline V gene lookup returns CDR1 SGHTS and CDR2 YDEGEE. The CDR3 nucleotides read TGTGCCAGCAGCTGGCCGGACAGGGAAGGAGAGACCCAGTACTTC. As protein: CASSWPDREGETQYF. Variable domain in full (rest from reference TRBV5-8 and TRBJ2-5): EAGVTQSPTHLIKTRGQQATLRCSPISGHTSVYWYQQALGLGLQFLLWYDEGEERNRGNFPPRFSGRQFPNYSSELNVNALELEDSALYLCASSWPDREGETQYFGPGTRLLVL.

This clonotype has just a few counts. A junction boundary mismatches the germline segment, possibly from a read error. V and J are TRBV7-7 and TRBJ1-3, with D unresolved. The CDR3 length is 16 residues. The V gene's germline CDR1 is SSHAT and CDR2 FNYEAQ (reference sequence). CDR3 protein: CASSLEPPGLGNTIYF. CDR3 nucleotide sequence: TGTGCTAGCAGCTTAGAGCCTCCCGGGCTCGGAAACACCATATATTTT. Full variable domain (rest looked up from reference TRBV7-7 and TRBJ1-3): GAGVSQSPRYKVTKRGQDVTLRCDPISSHATLYWYQQALGQGPEFLTYFNYEAQPDKSGLPSDRFSAERPEGSISTLTIQRTEQRDSAMYRCASSLEPPGLGNTIYFGEGSWLTVV.

This clonotype was recorded at least ten times. The V call is TRBV20-1, the J call TRBJ2-1; 7 bases fit TRBD1. The V and J ends lost 6 bases and 8 bases, in that order; junction bases with no gene match: 10. CDR3 length equals 13 residues. CDR1 is DFQATT and CDR2 is SNEGSKA in the germline V gene (reference sequence). CDR3 protein: CSAAGDRVDEQFF. CDR3 nucleotide sequence: TGCAGTGCCGCCGGAGACAGGGTGGATGAGCAGTTCTTC.

The chain is built from TRBV16 and TRBJ1-2; 7 nucleotides match TRBD1. With V trimmed by 1 base and J by 7 bases, 3 bases remained unmatched. CDR3 length: 13 residues. Germline V gene lookup returns CDR1 KGHSY and CDR2 FQNENV. The CDR3 DNA is TGTGCCAGCAGCCAATTACAGGGGATTGGCTACACCTTC. Translating it yields CASSQLQGIGYTF.

The J gene is TRBJ1-1, the V gene TRBV29-1; possibly TRBD1 for D (6 bases). CDR3 length: 16 amino acids. Germline CDR1 reads SQVTM; CDR2 reads ANQGSEA. Trimming removed 1 base from V and 6 bases from J, with 21 bases in between. This CDR3 is CSVEVAGGGFVSEAFF. For the CDR3, the DNA is TGCAGCGTTGAAGTGGCTGGGGGGGGCTTCGTATCTGAAGCTTTCTTT. The full variable domain, its missing parts supplied by reference TRBV29-1 and TRBJ1-1, is SAVISQKPSRDICQRGTSLTIQCQVDSQVTMMFWYRQQPGQSLTLIATANQGSEATYESGFVIDKFPISRPNLTFSTLTVSNMSPEDSSIYLCSVEVAGGGFVSEAFFGQGTRLTVV.

V usage is TRBV7-9 and J usage is TRBJ1-1; D is perhaps TRBD1 (6 bases). CDR1 and CDR2 from the germline V gene are SEHNR and FQNEAQ (reference sequence). The CDR3 loop spans 15 amino acids. With 7 bases removed from V and 2 bases from J, the gap between germline ends came to 17 bases. CDR3 sequence reads: CASMWGGGPNTEAFF. CDR3 DNA sequence: TGTGCCAGCATGTGGGGGGGGGGGCCCAACACTGAAGCTTTCTTT.

In this sample, this clonotype turned up many times. This chain connects TRBV2 to TRBJ1-1; D unresolved. Trimming left V 2 bases short and J 0 bases short, with 10 bases between. The germline V gene encodes CDR1 SNHLY and CDR2 FYNNEI. The CDR3 has 15 residues. DNA for the CDR3: TGTGCCAGCAGTGAAAATCCGACTGTGAACACTGAAGCTTTCTTT. Protein sequence: CASSENPTVNTEAFF.

This clonotype was recorded at least ten times. The chain carries TRBV14 and TRBJ2-7; the match to TRBD1 covers 11 bases. Germline CDR1 and CDR2: SGHDN and FVKESK. V was pared by 4 bases and J by 0 bases, with 5 bases of the junction left unmatched. The CDR3 extends over 16 amino acids. As DNA, the CDR3 is TGTGCCAGCAGCCGCCTGGGACAGGGGGGCTCCTACGAGCAGTACTTC. As protein: CASSRLGQGGSYEQYF.

This sequence joins TRBV6-1 and TRBJ1-1; D is possibly TRBD1 (5 bases). V was pared by 5 bases and J by 8 bases, with 12 bases between. The CDR3 spans 12 residues. Germline lookup yields CDR1 MNHNS and CDR2 SASEGT. The CDR3 sequence is CASSQDGQEAFF. The DNA of the CDR3 is TGTGCCAGCAGTCAAGACGGACAAGAAGCTTTCTTT.

This clonotype appeared many times. V gene TRBV6-2 or TRBV6-3 combines with J gene TRBJ2-1; the D is unclear. The CDR3 is made up of 14 amino acids. Germline V gives CDR1 MNHEY, CDR2 SVGEGT. Deletions cut 0 bases from V and 0 bases from J, with 3 bases between. The CDR3 is CASSYSSSYNEQFF. The CDR3 bases are TGTGCCAGCAGTTACTCCAGCTCCTACAATGAGCAGTTCTTC.

This clonotype was seen repeatedly, ten times or more. The V and J genes are TRBV6-1 and TRBJ1-6, with TRBD1 identical over 7 bases. Looked up from germline, CDR1 is MNHNS and CDR2 is SASEGT. CDR3 length: 14 residues. V shed 5 bases and J 5 bases; nucleotides not matched to a gene: 3. The CDR3 DNA reads TGTGCCAGCAGTTCCACAGGGGATAATTCACCCCTCCACTTT. Amino acid sequence: CASSSTGDNSPLHF.

This clonotype was observed many times. The chain has TRBV7-9 and TRBJ2-3; 12 bases align to TRBD2. The CDR3 runs to 19 residues. Unmatched junction bases numbered 12, after V lost 5 bases and J lost 0 bases. CDR1 is SEHNR and CDR2 is FQNEAQ in the germline V gene (reference sequence). The CDR3 protein is CASSLGTSGRATSTDTQYF. The CDR3 DNA reads as TGTGCCAGCAGCCTGGGGACTAGCGGGCGCGCAACTAGCACAGATACGCAGTATTTT.

The sample holds many counts of this clonotype. This chain joins TRBV12-3 or TRBV12-4 and TRBJ2-1; TRBD1 aligns across 7 bases. V was clipped by 5 bases and J by 8 bases; unmatched bases: 12. CDR3 size: 15 residues. As DNA, the CDR3 is TGTGCCAGCAGTCCCGGACAGGACCTCAGCGATGAGCAGTTCTTC. As protein: CASSPGQDLSDEQFF.

This clonotype has just a few counts. The chain joins TRBV5-1 to TRBJ2-6, with D unclear. V was shortened by 4 bases and J by 4 bases, with 9 bases between the two germline ends. The CDR3 is 14 residues long. CDR1 SGHRS and CDR2 YFSETQ come from the germline V gene. CDR3 in amino acids: CASSADIGANVLTF. Written as DNA, the CDR3 is TGCGCCAGCAGCGCCGACATAGGGGCCAACGTCCTGACTTTC.

The sample holds a few counts of this clonotype. V gene TRBV25-1 combines with J gene TRBJ1-6; 7 bases map to TRBD1. The CDR3 spans 16 residues. In germline, CDR1 is MGHDK, CDR2 SYGVNS. Trimming removed 5 bases from V and 2 bases from J; junction bases left unmatched: 6. The chain's CDR3 is CASSPGTEAYNSPLHF. The CDR3 nucleotides read TGTGCCAGCAGTCCCGGGACAGAAGCCTATAATTCACCCCTCCACTTT.

This chain joins TRBV29-1 and TRBJ2-6, with TRBD1 identical over 10 bases. Per germline, CDR1 SQVTM and CDR2 ANQGSEA. This CDR3 spans 17 amino acids. Trimming cost V 6 bases and J 0 bases; bases outside gene matches: 8. The DNA for the CDR3 is TGCAGCGTCTTCGCCGGGACAGGGGCCTCTGGGGCCAACGTCCTGACTTTC. Encoded protein: CSVFAGTGASGANVLTF.

This clonotype was counted only a few times. The chain joins TRBV27 to TRBJ1-2; D gene unclear. Trimming removed 8 bases from V and 2 bases from J, with 12 bases in between. This CDR3 spans 13 amino acids. The germline CDR1 and CDR2 sequences are MNHEY and SMNVEV (reference sequence). This CDR3 reads CASLGDSNYGYTF. The CDR3, as DNA: TGTGCCAGCCTTGGTGACTCCAACTATGGCTACACCTTC.

Many counts were recorded for this clonotype. The CDR3 here is CASSFGDMGQSSYNSPLHF. Here the CDR3 DNA reads TGTGCCAGCAGTTTTGGTGATATGGGACAGAGCTCCTATAATTCACCCCTCCACTTT. The chain couples TRBV28 to TRBJ1-6, with 7 bases matching TRBD1. The CDR3 spans 19 residues. Germline V gene lookup returns CDR1 MDHEN and CDR2 SYDVKM. With 3 bases clipped from V and 0 bases from J, the junction kept 11 bases outside the gene matches. The variable domain in full, with the rest retrieved from reference TRBV28 and TRBJ1-6, is DVKVTQSSRYLVKRTGEKVFLECVQDMDHENMFWYRQDPGLGLRLIYFSYDVKMKEKGDIPEGYSVSREKKERFSLILESASTNQTSMYLCASSFGDMGQSSYNSPLHFGNGTRLTVT.